This TCR beta chain came from a study of blood T cell repertoires in COVID-19. Method: immunoSEQ multiplex PCR; TCRdb's copy keeps in-frame clones and lacks some. The repertoire holds tens of thousands of clones, with around 80% as singletons. From germline, CDR1 is LNHDA and CDR2 SQIVND (reference sequence). The CDR3 has 14 residues. The junction had 0 bases not matched to a gene; V was cut back by 1 base and J by 3 bases. The clonotype comes from a woman in her fifties or sixties with acute or convalescent COVID-19. Sequenced: peripheral blood. The chain recombines TRBV19 with TRBJ2-1, with 7 bases lining up with TRBD2. The CDR3 bases are TGTGCCAGTAGTATAGGGGGGGGCTACAATGAGCAGTTCTTC. Its protein product is CASSIGGGYNEQFF.